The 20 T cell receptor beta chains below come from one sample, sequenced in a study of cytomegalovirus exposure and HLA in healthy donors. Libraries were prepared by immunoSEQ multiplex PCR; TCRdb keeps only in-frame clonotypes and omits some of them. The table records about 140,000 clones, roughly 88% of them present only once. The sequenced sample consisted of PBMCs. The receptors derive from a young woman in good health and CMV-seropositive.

The CDR3, as DNA: TGTGCCAGCAGCTTTGGGGGGGGAACGCAAGAGACCCAGTACTTC. This gives the protein CASSFGGGTQETQYF. The genes are TRBV11-1 and TRBJ2-5, with TRBD2 identical over 7 bases. This CDR3 has 15 amino acids. Trimming at V came to 3 bases and at J to 2 bases, leaving 6 bases not matched to a gene. Germline-derived CDR1 and CDR2 are SGHAT and FQDESV (reference sequence).

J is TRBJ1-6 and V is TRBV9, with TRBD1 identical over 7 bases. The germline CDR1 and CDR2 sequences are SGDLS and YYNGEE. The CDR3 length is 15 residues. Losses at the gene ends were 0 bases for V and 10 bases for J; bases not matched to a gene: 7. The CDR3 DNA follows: TGTGCCAGCAGCGTAGCCGACAGGGAAGGATCACCCCTCCACTTT. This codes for CASSVADREGSPLHF.

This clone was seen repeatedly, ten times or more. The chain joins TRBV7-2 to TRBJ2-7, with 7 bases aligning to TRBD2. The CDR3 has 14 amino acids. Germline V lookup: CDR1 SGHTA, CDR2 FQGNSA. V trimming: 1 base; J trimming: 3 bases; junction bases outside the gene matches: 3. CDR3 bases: TGTGCCAGCAGCTTAGTTGCGGGGGTCTACGAGCAGTACTTC. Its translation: CASSLVAGVYEQYF.

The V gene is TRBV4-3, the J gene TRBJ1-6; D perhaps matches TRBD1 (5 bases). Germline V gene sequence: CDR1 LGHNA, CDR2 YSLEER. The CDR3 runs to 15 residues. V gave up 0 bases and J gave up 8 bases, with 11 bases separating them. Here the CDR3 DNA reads TGCGCCAGCAGCCAAGATCAGGCCAGGGATTCACCCCTCCACTTT. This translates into CASSQDQARDSPLHF.

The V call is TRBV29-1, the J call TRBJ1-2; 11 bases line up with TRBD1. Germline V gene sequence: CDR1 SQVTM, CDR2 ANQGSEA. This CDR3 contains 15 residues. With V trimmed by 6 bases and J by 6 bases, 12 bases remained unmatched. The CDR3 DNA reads TGCAGCGTGGTGGATCTGGACAGGGGGCAAAATGGCTACACCTTC. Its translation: CSVVDLDRGQNGYTF.

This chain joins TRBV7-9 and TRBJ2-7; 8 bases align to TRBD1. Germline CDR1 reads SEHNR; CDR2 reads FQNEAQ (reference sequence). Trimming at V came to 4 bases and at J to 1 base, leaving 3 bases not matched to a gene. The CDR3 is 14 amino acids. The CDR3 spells CASSSWDRSYEQYF. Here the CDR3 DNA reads TGTGCCAGCAGCTCCTGGGACAGGTCCTACGAGCAGTACTTC.

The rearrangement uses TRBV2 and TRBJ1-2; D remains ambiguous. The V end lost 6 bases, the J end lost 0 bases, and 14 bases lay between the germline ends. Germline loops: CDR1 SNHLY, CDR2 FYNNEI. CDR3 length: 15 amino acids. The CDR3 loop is CASRYSQPPNYGYTF. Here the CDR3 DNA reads TGTGCCAGCAGGTATAGCCAGCCTCCTAACTATGGCTACACCTTC.

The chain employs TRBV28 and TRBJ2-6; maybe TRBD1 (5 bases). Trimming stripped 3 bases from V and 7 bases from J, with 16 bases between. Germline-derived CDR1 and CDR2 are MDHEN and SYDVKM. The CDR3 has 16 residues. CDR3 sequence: CASSFQDTHPANVLTF. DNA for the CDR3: TGTGCCAGCAGTTTCCAGGACACCCACCCCGCCAACGTCCTGACTTTC.

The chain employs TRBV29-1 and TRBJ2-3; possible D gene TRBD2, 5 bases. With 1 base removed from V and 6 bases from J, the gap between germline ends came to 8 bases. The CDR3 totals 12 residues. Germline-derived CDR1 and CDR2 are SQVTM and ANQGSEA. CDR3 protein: CSVEVPGDTQYF. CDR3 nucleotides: TGCAGCGTTGAAGTACCGGGGGATACGCAGTATTTT.

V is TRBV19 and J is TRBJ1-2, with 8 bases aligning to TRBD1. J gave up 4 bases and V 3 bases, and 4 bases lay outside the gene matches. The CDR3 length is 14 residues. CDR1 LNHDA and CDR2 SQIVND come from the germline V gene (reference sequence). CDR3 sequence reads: CASSMRQGAYGYTF. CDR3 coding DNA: TGTGCCAGTAGTATGCGGCAGGGGGCCTATGGCTACACCTTC.

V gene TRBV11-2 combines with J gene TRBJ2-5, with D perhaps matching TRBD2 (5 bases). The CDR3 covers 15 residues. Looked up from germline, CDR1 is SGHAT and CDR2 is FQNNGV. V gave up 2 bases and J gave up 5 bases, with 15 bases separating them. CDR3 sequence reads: CASSLTGKALETQYF. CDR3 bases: TGTGCCAGCAGCTTAACGGGAAAGGCATTGGAGACCCAGTACTTC. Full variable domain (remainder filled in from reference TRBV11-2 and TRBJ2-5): EAGVAQSPRYKIIEKRQSVAFWCNPISGHATLYWYQQILGQGPKLLIQFQNNGVVDDSQLPKDRFSAERLKGVDSTLKIQPAKLEDSAVYLCASSLTGKALETQYFGPGTRLLVL.

DNA for the CDR3: TGTGCCAGCAGCGCAAGCGGGAGGGCCAATAATGAGCAGTTCTTC. Encoded protein: CASSASGRANNEQFF. The rearrangement uses TRBV9 and TRBJ2-1; TRBD2 matches 10 bases. CDR1 is SGDLS, CDR2 YYNGEE, per germline. The CDR3 is 15 amino acids. Trimming cost V 3 bases and J 7 bases; bases outside gene matches: 7. Full variable domain (outside the CDR3, taken from reference TRBV9 and TRBJ2-1): DSGVTQTPKHLITATGQRVTLRCSPRSGDLSVYWYQQSLDQGLQFLIQYYNGEERAKGNILERFSAQQFPDLHSELNLSSLELGDSALYFCASSASGRANNEQFFGPGTRLTVL.

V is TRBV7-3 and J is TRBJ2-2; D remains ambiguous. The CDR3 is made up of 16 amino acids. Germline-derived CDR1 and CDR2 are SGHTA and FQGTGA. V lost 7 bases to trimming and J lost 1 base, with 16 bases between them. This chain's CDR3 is CASTETPLGNTGELFF. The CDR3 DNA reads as TGTGCCAGCACCGAGACACCCCTTGGGAACACCGGGGAGCTGTTTTTT.

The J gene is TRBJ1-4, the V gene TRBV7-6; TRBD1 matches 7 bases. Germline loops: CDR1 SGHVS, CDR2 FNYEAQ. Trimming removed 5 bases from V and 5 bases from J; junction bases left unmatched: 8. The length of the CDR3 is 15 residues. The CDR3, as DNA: TGTGCCAGCAGCCTCACGACAGGGACAAATGAAAAACTGTTTTTT. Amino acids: CASSLTTGTNEKLFF.

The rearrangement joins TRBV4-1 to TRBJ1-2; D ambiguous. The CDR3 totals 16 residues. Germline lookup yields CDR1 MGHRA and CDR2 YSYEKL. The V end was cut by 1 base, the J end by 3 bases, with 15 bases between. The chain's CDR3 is CASSQAYYGRDYGYTF. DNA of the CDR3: TGCGCCAGCAGCCAAGCCTATTATGGGCGCGACTATGGCTACACCTTC.

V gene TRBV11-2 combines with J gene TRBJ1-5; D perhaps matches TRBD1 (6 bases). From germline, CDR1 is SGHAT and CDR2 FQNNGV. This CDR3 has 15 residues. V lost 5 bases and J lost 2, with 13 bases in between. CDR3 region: CASSKRGNGNQPQHF. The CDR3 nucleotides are TGTGCCAGCAGCAAGAGGGGGAACGGCAATCAGCCCCAGCATTTT. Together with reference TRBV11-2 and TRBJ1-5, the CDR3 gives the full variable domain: EAGVAQSPRYKIIEKRQSVAFWCNPISGHATLYWYQQILGQGPKLLIQFQNNGVVDDSQLPKDRFSAERLKGVDSTLKIQPAKLEDSAVYLCASSKRGNGNQPQHFGDGTRLSIL.

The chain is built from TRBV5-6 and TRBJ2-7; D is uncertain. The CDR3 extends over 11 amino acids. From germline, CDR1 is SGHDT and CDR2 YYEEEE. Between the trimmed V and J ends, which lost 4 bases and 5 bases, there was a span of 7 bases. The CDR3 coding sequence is TGTGCCAGCAGCCGTTATAACGAGCAGTACTTC. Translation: CASSRYNEQYF.

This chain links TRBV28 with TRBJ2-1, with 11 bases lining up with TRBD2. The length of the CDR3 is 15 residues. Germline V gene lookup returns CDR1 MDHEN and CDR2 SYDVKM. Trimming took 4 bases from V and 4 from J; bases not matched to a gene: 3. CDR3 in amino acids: CASSSRTSGYNEQFF. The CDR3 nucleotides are TGTGCCAGCAGTTCCCGGACTAGCGGGTACAATGAGCAGTTCTTC.

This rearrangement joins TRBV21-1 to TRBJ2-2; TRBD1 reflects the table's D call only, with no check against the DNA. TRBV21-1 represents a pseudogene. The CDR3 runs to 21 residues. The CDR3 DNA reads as TGTGCCAGCAGCAAAGCCCTCCCCGGGACAGAGCATCCCGCGAACACCGGGGAGCTGTTTTTT. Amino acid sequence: CASSKALPGTEHPANTGELFF.

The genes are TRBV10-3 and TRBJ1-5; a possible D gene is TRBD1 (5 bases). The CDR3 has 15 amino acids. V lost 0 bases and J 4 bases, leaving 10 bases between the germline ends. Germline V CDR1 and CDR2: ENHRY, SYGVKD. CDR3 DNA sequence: TGTGCCATCAGTGAGTCGGTGCAGGGAAATCAGCCCCAGCATTTT. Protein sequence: CAISESVQGNQPQHF.